Listed below are T cell receptor beta chains from one sample, sequenced in a study of blood T cell repertoires in COVID-19. Some clones are missing from TCRdb's copy, which holds only in-frame ones; the method was immunoSEQ multiplex PCR. The table records 170,000 or so clones, around nine tenths of them present only once. Sequenced input: peripheral blood. The receptors stem from a man between 35 and 55 years old with active or convalescent COVID-19. The CDR3 runs from the conserved cysteine through the conserved F or W. A D gene is named only where the DNA matches it firmly. Expanded clones are given a class, and other clones once, few, many or no size at all.

cdr3_aa cdr3_nt j_call v_call d_call clone_size
CASSPTGGGSFYTDTQYF TGTGCCAGCAGCCCAACAGGGGGAGGATCCTTCTACACAGATACGCAGTATTTT TRBJ2-3 TRBV7-6 TRBD1 -
CASKSTGTGGSSGNTIYF TGCGCCAGCAAATCGACGGGGACAGGGGGTTCCTCTGGAAACACCATATATTTT TRBJ1-3 TRBV5-1 TRBD1 -
CASSLETGAGGETQYF TGCGCCAGCAGCTTAGAGACAGGGGCCGGTGGTGAGACCCAGTACTTC TRBJ2-5 TRBV5-1 TRBD1 -
CASGSGGLSEKLFF TGTGCCAGCGGGTCGGGGGGCTTGAGTGAAAAACTGTTTTTT TRBJ1-4 TRBV3-1/TRBV3-2 - -
CASTLGENTEAFF TGTGCCAGTACCTTAGGGGAGAACACTGAAGCTTTCTTT TRBJ1-1 TRBV2 - -
CASSLSGFNGQYF TGTGCCAGCAGTTTATCAGGGTTCAATGGGCAGTACTTC TRBJ2-7 TRBV12-3/TRBV12-4 - -
CASLDGSSYEQYF TGTGCCAGCTTGGACGGGAGCTCCTACGAGCAGTACTTC TRBJ2-7 TRBV27 - -
CASSIRDSSYNEQFF TGTGCCAGTAGTATCAGGGACAGCTCCTACAATGAGCAGTTCTTC TRBJ2-1 TRBV19 TRBD1 -
CASSQERAGGTDTQYF TGTGCCAGCAGCCAAGAGAGAGCGGGGGGGACAGATACGCAGTATTTT TRBJ2-3 TRBV3-1/TRBV3-2 TRBD2 -
CASSSSGGTPTYGYTF TGTGCCAGCAGTTCCTCGGGTGGGACACCTACATATGGCTACACCTTC TRBJ1-2 TRBV28 - -
CASSSQTGGGETLHF TGTGCCAGCAGTTCCCAGACAGGGGGAGGTGAGACCCTCCACTTT TRBJ1-6 TRBV6-5 TRBD1 -
CASSYSIGSYGYTF TGTGCCAGCAGTTACTCGATCGGGTCCTATGGCTACACCTTC TRBJ1-2 TRBV6-5 - -
CASSPRGRANNQPQHF TGCGCCAGCAGCCCACGGGGTCGGGCTAACAATCAGCCCCAGCATTTT TRBJ1-5 TRBV5-1 - once
CASSPGLLSMAGLNEQYF TGTGCCAGCTCACCGGGACTTTTAAGTATGGCAGGGCTGAACGAGCAGTACTTC TRBJ2-7 TRBV18 - -
CASSRQGRETQYF TGTGCCAGCAGCCGACAGGGTAGAGAGACCCAGTACTTC TRBJ2-5 TRBV28 TRBD1 few
CASGLYTGGSPLHF TGTGCTAGTGGTTTGTATACAGGTGGATCACCCCTCCACTTT TRBJ1-6 TRBV12-5 - -
CASSQGGGGYEQYF TGTGCCAGCAGCCAGGGGGGTGGTGGATACGAGCAGTACTTC TRBJ2-7 TRBV3-1/TRBV3-2 - -
CASSLDTGAEAFF TGTGCCAGCAGCTTGGACACGGGGGCTGAAGCTTTCTTT TRBJ1-1 TRBV7-9 - -
CASTRTGGSNEQYF TGCGCCAGCACCCGGACAGGGGGTAGCAACGAGCAGTACTTC TRBJ2-7 TRBV5-1 TRBD1 -
CASSYRGLDTEAFF TGTGCCAGCAGTTATAGGGGGTTGGACACTGAAGCTTTCTTT TRBJ1-1 TRBV27 - -
CASRFTQGLNTEAFF TGCGCCAGCCGATTCACACAGGGATTAAACACTGAAGCTTTCTTT TRBJ1-1 TRBV10-2 - -
CASSPGTGAYEQYF TGCGCCAGCAGTCCCGGGACAGGGGCCTACGAGCAGTACTTC TRBJ2-7 TRBV10-1 TRBD1 once
CATGQNSNQPQHF TGTGCCACCGGACAGAATAGCAATCAGCCCCAGCATTTT TRBJ1-5 TRBV24-1 - once
CASGLRTGDNF TGTGCCAGCGGCCTACGGACAGGGGATAACTTC TRBJ2-7 TRBV6-2/TRBV6-3 TRBD1 -
CASRGRENNSPLHF TGTGCCAGCAGGGGGAGGGAGAATAATTCACCCCTCCACTTT TRBJ1-6 TRBV2 - -
CASSLELQGRHEQYF TGTGCCAGCAGTTTAGAGTTGCAGGGAAGACACGAGCAGTACTTC TRBJ2-7 TRBV28 - -
CATNYRSSNYGYTF TGTGCCACCAATTACAGGTCCTCTAACTATGGCTACACCTTC TRBJ1-2 TRBV19 - -
CASSRLRGRGAYEQYF TGTGCCAGCAGCCGGCTGCGGGGCAGGGGGGCCTACGAGCAGTACTTC TRBJ2-7 TRBV3-1/TRBV3-2 - once
CASSGYSEAFF TGTGCCAGCAGTGGCTACAGTGAAGCTTTCTTT TRBJ1-1 TRBV25-1 - -
CASTLGPGRADGELFF TGTGCCAGCACCCTGGGGCCCGGGAGAGCTGACGGGGAGCTGTTTTTT TRBJ2-2 TRBV7-9 - -
CASSSAGSSYNEQFF TGTGCCAGCAGCTCCGCCGGGAGCTCCTACAATGAGCAGTTCTTC TRBJ2-1 TRBV11-2 - -
CASSLPAGSRGLNTEAFF TGTGCCAGCAGCTTACCCGCGGGCAGTAGGGGGCTGAACACTGAAGCTTTCTTT TRBJ1-1 TRBV7-9 TRBD1 -
CASALGRDQPQHF TGTGCTAGTGCATTGGGGAGGGACCAGCCCCAGCATTTT TRBJ1-5 TRBV12-5 - -
CASSFPQGNTIYF TGTGCCAGCAGCTTCCCCCAAGGAAACACCATATATTTT TRBJ1-3 TRBV7-8 - -
CASSQAVTESNQPQHF TGTGCCAGCAGCCAAGCGGTGACAGAAAGCAATCAGCCCCAGCATTTT TRBJ1-5 TRBV4-2 - -
CASRGGRELGPETQYF TGTGCCAGCAGGGGGGGACGAGAGTTAGGGCCGGAGACCCAGTACTTC TRBJ2-5 TRBV6-4 - -
CASSLPTSWTGELFF TGTGCCAGCAGCCTTCCCACTAGCTGGACCGGGGAGCTGTTTTTT TRBJ2-2 TRBV28 - -
CASSLGNRGNTEAFF TGTGCCAGCAGCTTAGGGAACAGGGGCAACACTGAAGCTTTCTTT TRBJ1-1 TRBV7-9 TRBD1 -
CAWSVREGNEKLFF TGTGCCTGGAGTGTACGAGAGGGTAATGAAAAACTGTTTTTT TRBJ1-4 TRBV30 - -
CASTSPGLATDTQYF TGTGCCAGCACATCCCCGGGACTAGCGACAGATACGCAGTATTTT TRBJ2-3 TRBV28 TRBD2 -
CSVRDRGQPQHF TGCAGCGTTAGGGACAGGGGTCAGCCCCAGCATTTT TRBJ1-5 TRBV29-1 TRBD1 -
CASSEATSGGFTDTQYF TGTGCCAGCAGTGAAGCGACTAGCGGGGGGTTCACAGATACGCAGTATTTT TRBJ2-3 TRBV6-1 TRBD2 -
CASSPGLAGERTDTQYF TGTGCCAGCAGCCCGGGACTAGCGGGGGAGAGGACAGATACGCAGTATTTT TRBJ2-3 TRBV6-2/TRBV6-3 TRBD2 -
CASSTRLARIGNTIYF TGTGCCAGCAGCACACGACTAGCCAGGATCGGAAACACCATATATTTT TRBJ1-3 TRBV13 - -
CSATSGEQYF TGCAGTGCAACGTCAGGCGAGCAGTACTTC TRBJ2-7 TRBV20-1 - -
CASNRGRGPEDTQYF TGTGCCAGCAACCGGGGGAGGGGTCCCGAAGATACGCAGTATTTT TRBJ2-3 TRBV2 TRBD2 -
CASSAGTGRGQPQHF TGTGCCAGCTCCGCCGGGACAGGGAGGGGGCAGCCCCAGCATTTT TRBJ1-5 TRBV18 TRBD1 few
CASSYPGTTYEQYF TGTGCCAGCAGCTACCCCGGGACTACCTACGAGCAGTACTTC TRBJ2-7 TRBV7-2 TRBD2 -
CASSHVYSGAGNEQFF TGTGCCAGCAGCCACGTCTATAGCGGGGCGGGGAATGAGCAGTTCTTC TRBJ2-1 TRBV14 TRBD2 -
CASSPLQGMTEAFF TGTGCCAGCAGCCCACTTCAGGGGATGACTGAAGCTTTCTTT TRBJ1-1 TRBV3-1/TRBV3-2 - -
CASRQDASNTGELFF TGCGCCAGCAGACAGGACGCCTCGAACACCGGGGAGCTGTTTTTT TRBJ2-2 TRBV4-3 - -
CASREGSKNIQYF TGTGCCAGTAGGGAGGGATCCAAAAACATTCAGTACTTC TRBJ2-4 TRBV19 - -
CASSPGQGVNYGYTF TGTGCCAGCAGTCCAGGACAGGGGGTAAACTATGGCTACACCTTC TRBJ1-2 TRBV27 TRBD1 -
CSVGAGGMYGYTF TGCAGCGTTGGGGCAGGGGGGATGTATGGCTACACCTTC TRBJ1-2 TRBV29-1 TRBD1 -
CASSIDGQGSGNTIYF TGCGCCAGCAGCATAGACGGACAGGGGTCTGGAAACACCATATATTTT TRBJ1-3 TRBV5-1 TRBD1 -